The subject of this entry is one T cell receptor beta chain. The repertoire was sequenced with immunoSEQ multiplex PCR; TCRdb's copy has only in-frame clones and lacks some. The table has about 82,000 clones, 90% to 95% seen once. The data stem from a study of cytomegalovirus exposure and HLA in healthy donors. V shed 2 bases and J shed 4 bases, with 12 bases lying between them. This CDR3 has 15 amino acids. Germline assignment: CDR1 SGHDT and CDR2 YYEEEE. Material for sequencing was PBMCs. This chain links TRBV5-6 with TRBJ2-2; D is undetermined. The sequence was obtained from a man aged 18-30 years in good health and CMV-seronegative. This chain's CDR3 is CASSFELLGTGELFF. The CDR3 DNA reads TGTGCCAGCAGCTTTGAACTCCTAGGCACCGGGGAGCTGTTTTTT.